This T cell receptor beta chain was recovered during a study of T cell changes during pregnancy in multiple sclerosis. TCRdb's copy holds only in-frame clones and misses some; the assay was immunoSEQ multiplex PCR. Among some 44,000 clones listed, about 88% were seen once. This TCR came from a female donor with multiple sclerosis, enrolled in a pregnancy study. This specimen was CD4+ T cells from peripheral blood mononuclear cells, taken in the second trimester of pregnancy.

CDR3 amino acids: CASSLIGTSGRQETQYF. The CDR3 DNA reads TGTGCCAGCAGTTTAATAGGGACTAGCGGGAGGCAAGAGACCCAGTACTTC. V and J are TRBV27 and TRBJ2-5, with 15 positions matching TRBD2. CDR3 length: 17 amino acids. From germline, CDR1 is MNHEY and CDR2 SMNVEV (reference sequence). Unmatched junction bases numbered 3, after V lost 2 bases and J lost 2 bases.